The 20 T cell receptor beta chains reported below all come from one sample, sequenced in a study of blood T cells in healthy people across ages. Next came a second PCR, run for about 7 to 12 cycles, which used a sample-barcoded 5' primer along with a J-beta primer mix. TCRdb re-derived calls from the 5' RACE reads in MiXCR, one entry per CDR3 protein. The sample records hundreds of thousands of distinct CDR3 sequences, over 40% being singletons. The specimen was blood. These receptors all come from an elderly woman in good health.

This CDR3 is CSAREGIGALGQTQYF. As DNA, the CDR3 is TGCAGTGCTAGAGAAGGGATAGGGGCCCTTGGCCAGACCCAGTACTTC. The chain links TRBV20-1 to TRBJ2-7; perhaps TRBD1 as D (5 bases). The J call is in doubt because the DNA end fits TRBJ2-5 better. The germline CDR1 and CDR2 sequences are DFQATT and SNEGSKA (reference sequence). This CDR3 has 16 residues.

The table lists this clonotype with a count of one. The chain uses TRBV20-1 and TRBJ1-4; D gene uncertain. CDR3 length equals 16 residues. Germline V gene sequence: CDR1 DFQATT, CDR2 SNEGSKA (reference sequence). V shed 0 bases and J shed 0 bases, with 11 bases lying between them. In DNA, the CDR3 is TGCAGTGCTAGAGATTCTGGGGTAGCAACTAATGAAAAACTGTTTTTT. This translates into CSARDSGVATNEKLFF.

The chain couples TRBV5-1 to TRBJ2-1; the match to TRBD2 covers 9 bases. The V and J ends lost 0 bases and 7 bases, in that order; junction bases with no gene match: 5. The CDR3 covers 15 residues. The germline gives CDR1 SGHRS, CDR2 YFSETQ. As DNA, the CDR3 is TGCGCCAGCAGCTTGGTAGCGGGAGTCGGGAATGAGCAGTTCTTC. This translates into CASSLVAGVGNEQFF.

The chain is built from TRBV20-1 and TRBJ2-7, with D possibly being TRBD2 (5 bases). Near its end, the DNA agrees better with TRBJ2-5, so the J call may be wrong. The CDR3 is made up of 15 amino acids. The germline V gene encodes CDR1 DFQATT and CDR2 SNEGSKA (reference sequence). The chain's CDR3 is CSARDRTGNRETQYF. CDR3 coding DNA: TGCAGTGCTAGAGACCGGACGGGAAACCGAGAGACCCAGTACTTC.

V is TRBV7-2 and J is TRBJ2-3; 8 positions match TRBD2. V dropped 5 bases and J dropped 6; count of bases not matched to a gene: 7. CDR1 SGHTA and CDR2 FQGNSA come from the germline V gene. This CDR3 is 14 amino acids long. The CDR3 bases are TGTGCCAGCAGCCCGGGACTAGTAGAGGATACGCAGTATTTT. Protein product: CASSPGLVEDTQYF.

J is TRBJ2-3 and V is TRBV11-2, with 11 bases lining up with TRBD2. V trimming: 0 bases; J trimming: 3 bases; junction bases outside the gene matches: 8. The CDR3 is 18 residues long. CDR1 and CDR2 (germline): SGHAT, FQNNGV. The CDR3 protein is CASSLELLAGGDTDTQYF. The CDR3 DNA reads TGTGCCAGCAGCTTAGAGCTGCTAGCGGGGGGTGATACAGATACGCAGTATTTT.

This clonotype occurred many times. This chain uses TRBV7-9 with TRBJ2-3; possible D gene TRBD2, 5 bases. Per the germline V gene, CDR1 is SEHNR and CDR2 is FQNEAQ (reference sequence). Between the trimmed V and J ends, which lost 6 bases and 4 bases, there was a span of 14 bases. The CDR3 loop spans 14 amino acids. Here the CDR3 DNA reads TGTGCCAGCAGACTAACACAGCGGTCAGATACGCAGTATTTT. Translation gives CASRLTQRSDTQYF. Drawing the rest from reference TRBV7-9 and TRBJ2-3, the complete variable domain is DTGVSQNPRHKITKRGQNVTFRCDPISEHNRLYWYRQTLGQGPEFLTYFQNEAQLEKSRLLSDRFSAERPKGSFSTLEIQRTEQGDSAMYLCASRLTQRSDTQYFGPGTRLTVL.

This clonotype has at least ten counts. The chain links TRBV2 to TRBJ2-2; TRBD2 matches 10 bases. The CDR3 is 15 residues long. The germline V gene has CDR1 SNHLY and CDR2 FYNNEI. J was trimmed by 3 bases and V by 6 bases; bases with no gene match: 4. The CDR3 DNA follows: TGTGCCAGCAGCCCTAGCGGGAGTGACACCGGGGAGCTGTTTTTT. Translation: CASSPSGSDTGELFF.

This clonotype was recorded at least ten times. The chain couples TRBV5-1 to TRBJ2-1; a possible D gene is TRBD2 (5 bases). There are 14 residues in the CDR3. CDR1 is SGHRS, CDR2 YFSETQ, per germline. Trimming removed 0 bases at V and 4 bases at J, with 8 bases between. Written as DNA, the CDR3 is TGCGCCAGCAGCTTGGATACGGGATACAATGAGCAGTTCTTC. The encoded protein is CASSLDTGYNEQFF. Using reference TRBV5-1 and TRBJ2-1 for the parts outside the CDR3, the full variable domain is KAGVTQTPRYLIKTRGQQVTLSCSPISGHRSVSWYQQTPGQGLQFLFEYFSETQRNKGNFPGRFSGRQFSNSRSEMNVSTLELGDSALYLCASSLDTGYNEQFFGPGTRLTVL.

This clonotype was picked up many times. The chain is built from TRBV29-1 and TRBJ2-1; 7 bases align to TRBD2. With V trimmed by 0 bases and J by 9 bases, 11 bases remained unmatched. The CDR3 totals 15 residues. Per germline, CDR1 SQVTM and CDR2 ANQGSEA. The CDR3 DNA follows: TGCAGCGTTGAAGATCAAGGCGGGAGATTGGGTGAGCAGTTCTTC. Translating gives CSVEDQGGRLGEQFF.

The gene calls are TRBV11-2 and TRBJ1-3; D gene ambiguous. Germline V CDR1 and CDR2: SGHAT, FQNNGV. V lost 4 bases, J lost 4 bases, and 11 bases lay in between. CDR3 length equals 14 residues. The CDR3 bases are TGTGCCAGCAGCTCCCGGGTGTGGGGAAACACCATATATTTT. This translates into CASSSRVWGNTIYF.

V is TRBV27 and J is TRBJ1-6, with D maybe TRBD1 (5 bases). Deletions cut 3 bases from V and 7 bases from J, with 16 bases between. The CDR3 covers 16 residues. Germline V gene data show CDR1 as MNHEY and CDR2 as SMNVEV (reference sequence). CDR3 loop: CASSFHEVSGNSPLHF. In DNA form, the CDR3 reads TGTGCCAGCAGTTTTCACGAGGTTTCAGGGAATTCACCCCTCCACTTT.

The chain combines TRBV4-2 with TRBJ2-5; 9 nucleotides line up with TRBD2. Germline CDR1 LGHNA, CDR2 YNFKEQ. V shed 2 bases, J shed 2 bases, and the junction held 15 bases outside the gene matches. CDR3 length: 19 residues. Here the CDR3 reads CASSQSLREGLGGQETQYF. The DNA for the CDR3 is TGTGCCAGCAGCCAAAGTCTGCGGGAGGGCCTCGGAGGGCAAGAGACCCAGTACTTC.

The CDR3 DNA follows: TGCGCCAGCAGCTCGCTGGACAGATACAATGAGCAGTACTTC. It encodes CASSSLDRYNEQYF. J is TRBJ2-5 and V is TRBV5-1, with D possibly TRBD1 on 6 matching bases. The CDR3 length is 14 residues. From germline, CDR1 is SGHRS and CDR2 YFSETQ. V shed 3 bases and J shed 11 bases, with 20 bases lying between them.

This clonotype was observed a handful of times. V is TRBV29-1 and J is TRBJ2-3; D uncertain. Germline lookup yields CDR1 SQVTM and CDR2 ANQGSEA. CDR3 length: 10 residues. Trimming took 4 bases from V and 5 from J, leaving 4 bases between them. CDR3 residues: CSVGGDTQYF. The CDR3 coding sequence is TGCAGCGTTGGGGGAGATACGCAGTATTTT.

This clonotype has just a few counts. J is TRBJ2-1 and V is TRBV20-1, with a weak D call TRBD1 (5 bases). The J call is doubtful: the DNA matches TRBJ2-7 better. The CDR3 spans 14 residues. Per germline, CDR1 DFQATT and CDR2 SNEGSKA (reference sequence). The CDR3 spells CSASTQAFYNEQYF. The DNA for the CDR3 is TGCAGTGCTAGTACACAGGCCTTTTACAATGAGCAGTACTTC.

This chain links TRBV7-2 with TRBJ2-3; D possibly corresponds to TRBD1 (7 bases). The CDR3 is made up of 14 amino acids. Germline CDR1 SGHTA, CDR2 FQGNSA. V lost 1 base to trimming and J lost 7 bases, with 12 bases between them. Here the CDR3 reads CASSLGTGGNTQYF. The CDR3 nucleotides are TGTGCCAGCAGCTTAGGGACAGGAGGGAATACGCAGTATTTT.

This chain links TRBV24-1 with TRBJ2-2; D remains unclear. Germline V gene lookup returns CDR1 KGHDR and CDR2 SFDVKD. Trimming removed 5 bases from V and 1 base from J, with 4 bases in between. The CDR3 consists of 13 residues. The CDR3 DNA follows: TGTGCCACCAGTGTAGGGAACACCGGGGAGCTGTTTTTT. It encodes CATSVGNTGELFF.

J is TRBJ1-2 and V is TRBV20-1, with 7 nucleotides matching TRBD1. V shed 6 bases and J 6 bases; nucleotides not matched to a gene: 16. The CDR3 contains 15 residues. Germline V gene lookup returns CDR1 DFQATT and CDR2 SNEGSKA (reference sequence). The CDR3 loop reads CSAPPKQDRVHGYTF. In DNA form, the CDR3 reads TGCAGTGCACCTCCAAAACAAGACAGGGTGCATGGCTACACCTTC.

The V gene is TRBV6-6, the J gene TRBJ2-1, with D unclear. This CDR3 contains 11 residues. The V and J ends lost 7 bases and 8 bases respectively, with 9 bases between them. Germline V gives CDR1 MNHNY, CDR2 SVGAGI (reference sequence). CDR3: CASMSIDEQFF. In DNA, the CDR3 is TGTGCCAGCATGTCAATCGATGAGCAGTTCTTC.